This record covers a single T cell receptor beta chain. The sample is drawn from a study of cytomegalovirus exposure and HLA in healthy donors. PCR employed 60 Vbeta and 13 Jbeta primers. Using immunoSEQ multiplex PCR, the repertoire was profiled, and TCRdb retains in-frame clones only, with some absent. The table includes about 150,000 clones, approximately 90% detected once. J gave up 4 bases and V 2 bases, and 2 bases lay outside the gene matches. The CDR3 extends over 14 amino acids. Sequenced input: PBMCs. The sequence was obtained from a young woman in good health and CMV-seronegative. The rearrangement uses TRBV5-3 and TRBJ2-3; 9 bases align to TRBD2. TRBV5-3 falls under the ORF class, with uncertain function. The CDR3 bases are TGTGCCAGAAGCTTTGGACTAGCGTCAGATACGCAGTATTTT. This sequence encodes CARSFGLASDTQYF.